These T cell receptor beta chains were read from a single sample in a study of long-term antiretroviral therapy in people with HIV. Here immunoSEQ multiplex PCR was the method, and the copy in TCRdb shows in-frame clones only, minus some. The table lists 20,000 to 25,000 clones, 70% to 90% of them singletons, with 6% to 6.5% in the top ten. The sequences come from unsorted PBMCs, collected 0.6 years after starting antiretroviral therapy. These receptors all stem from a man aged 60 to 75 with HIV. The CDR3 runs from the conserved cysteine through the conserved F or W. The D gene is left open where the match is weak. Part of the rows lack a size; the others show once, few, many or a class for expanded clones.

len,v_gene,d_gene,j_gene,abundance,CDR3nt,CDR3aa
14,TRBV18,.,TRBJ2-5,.,TGTGCCAGCTCACCCTTGTTAGGGACGGAGACCCAGTACTTC,CASSPLLGTETQYF
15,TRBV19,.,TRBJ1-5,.,TGTGCCAGTAGTATCGTGGGACTCAACAATCAGCCCCAGCATTTT,CASSIVGLNNQPQHF
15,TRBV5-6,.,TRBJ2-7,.,TGTGCCAGCAGCTTGAGGTTGAGGACTTCCTACGAGCAGTACTTC,CASSLRLRTSYEQYF
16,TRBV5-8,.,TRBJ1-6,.,TGTGCCAGCAGCTTGGCCCAGGGGAGTTGGCGTTCACCCCTCCACTTT,CASSLAQGSWRSPLHF
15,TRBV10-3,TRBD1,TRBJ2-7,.,TGTGCCATCAGTGGAGGGGACAGGGCCCCCTACGAGCAGTACTTC,CAISGGDRAPYEQYF
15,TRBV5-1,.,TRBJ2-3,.,TGCGCCAGCAGGCGGACCCCCCCGGGGACAGATACGCAGTATTTT,CASRRTPPGTDTQYF
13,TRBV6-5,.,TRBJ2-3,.,TGTGCCAGCAGTAATCCTACGACAGATACGCAGTATTTT,CASSNPTTDTQYF
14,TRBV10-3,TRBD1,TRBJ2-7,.,TGTGCCATCAGTCCCGCCGGACAGGGAAGCGAGCAGTACTTC,CAISPAGQGSEQYF
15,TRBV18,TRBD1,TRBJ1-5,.,TGTGCCAGCTCCCTACAGGGGCGGGGGGATCAGCCCCAGCATTTT,CASSLQGRGDQPQHF
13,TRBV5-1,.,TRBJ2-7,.,TGCGCCAGCAGCACACCCCTCCCTCACGAGCAGTACTTC,CASSTPLPHEQYF
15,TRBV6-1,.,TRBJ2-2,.,TGTGCCAGCAGAATAGACAGCCCGAACACCGGGGAGCTGTTTTTT,CASRIDSPNTGELFF
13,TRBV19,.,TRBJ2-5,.,TGTGCCAGTAGTAACTCAGGGACGGAGACCCAGTACTTC,CASSNSGTETQYF
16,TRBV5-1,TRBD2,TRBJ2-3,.,TGCGCCAGCAGTCCGGCCCTCAGCGGGAGTATAGATACGCAGTATTTT,CASSPALSGSIDTQYF
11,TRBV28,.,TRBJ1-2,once,TGTGCCAGTTCCAATGTCTATGGCTACACCTTC,CASSNVYGYTF
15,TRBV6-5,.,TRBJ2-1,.,TGTGCCAGCAGTCGGGGAGGACGGGGTTACAATGAGCAGTTCTTC,CASSRGGRGYNEQFF
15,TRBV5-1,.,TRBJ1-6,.,TGCGCCAGCAGCAACACAGGGAGCTATAATTCACCCCTCCACTTT,CASSNTGSYNSPLHF
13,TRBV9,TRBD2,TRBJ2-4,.,TGTGCCAGCAGCGTAGGGGGGGGAAACATTCAGTACTTC,CASSVGGGNIQYF
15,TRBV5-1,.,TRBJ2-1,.,TGCGCCAGCAGCTTGGAAGGTGCCACCAGCGGTGAGCAGTTCTTC,CASSLEGATSGEQFF
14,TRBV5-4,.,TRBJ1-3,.,TGTGCCAGCAGCGCGGGAGATTACGGAAACACCATATATTTT,CASSAGDYGNTIYF
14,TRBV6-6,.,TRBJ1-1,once,TGTGCCAGCAGTTACTCCCAGGGGAGGACTGAAGCTTTCTTT,CASSYSQGRTEAFF
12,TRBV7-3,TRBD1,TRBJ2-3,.,TGTGCCAGCAGCGCGGACAGGGATACGCAGTATTTT,CASSADRDTQYF
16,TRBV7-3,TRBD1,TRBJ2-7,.,TGTGCCAGCAGCTCCAAAGCGACAGGGAAGACCTACGAGCAGTACTTC,CASSSKATGKTYEQYF
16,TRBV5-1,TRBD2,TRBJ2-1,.,TGCGCCAGCAGCCCCCAACTAGCGGGAGTAGCGAATGAGCAGTTCTTC,CASSPQLAGVANEQFF
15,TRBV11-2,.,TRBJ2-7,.,TGTGCCAGCAGCTTAGATGCGGGGCTGAAACACGAGCAGTACTTC,CASSLDAGLKHEQYF
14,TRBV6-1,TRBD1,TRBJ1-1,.,TGTGCCACGGGACAGCCATTCGGGAACACTGAAGCTTTCTTT,CATGQPFGNTEAFF
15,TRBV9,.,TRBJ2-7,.,TGTGCCAGCAGCGTAGATGGACGGCTGGACCCCGAGCAGTACTTC,CASSVDGRLDPEQYF
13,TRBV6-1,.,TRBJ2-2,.,TGTGCCAGCCACAAGTCGGGCACCGGGGAGCTGTTTTTT,CASHKSGTGELFF
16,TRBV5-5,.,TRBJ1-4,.,TGTGCCAGCAGCTTGTCGGGAGGGCTGACTAATGAAAAACTGTTTTTT,CASSLSGGLTNEKLFF
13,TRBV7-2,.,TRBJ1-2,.,TGTGCCAGCAGCCCAGACAGTCACTATGGCTACACCTTC,CASSPDSHYGYTF
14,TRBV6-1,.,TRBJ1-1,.,TGTGCCAGCAGTGTAAGAGGGGTCGGCACTGAAGCTTTCTTT,CASSVRGVGTEAFF
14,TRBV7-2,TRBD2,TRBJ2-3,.,TGTGCCAGCAAGGAGCGGGGGAGCACAGATACGCAGTATTTT,CASKERGSTDTQYF
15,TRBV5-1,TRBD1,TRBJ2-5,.,TGCGCCAGCAGCGGGGGCGGACAGGGTCAAGAGACCCAGTACTTC,CASSGGGQGQETQYF
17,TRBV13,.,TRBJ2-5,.,TGTGCCAGCAGCCCACCCAATCGGCTGACAAGTAAAGAGACCCAGTACTTC,CASSPPNRLTSKETQYF
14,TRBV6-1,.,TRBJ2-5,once,TGTGCCAGCAGTCCTGACAGGACTCAAGAGACCCAGTACTTC,CASSPDRTQETQYF
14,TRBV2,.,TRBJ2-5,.,TGTGCCAGCAGTGAAGCGCTTCTCGGGGAGACCCAGTACTTC,CASSEALLGETQYF
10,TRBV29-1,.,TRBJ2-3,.,TGCAGCGTTGACACAGATACGCAGTATTTT,CSVDTDTQYF
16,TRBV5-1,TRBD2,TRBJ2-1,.,TGCGCCAGCAGCTTGGCAGCTAGCGGGGGGTACAATGAGCAGTTCTTC,CASSLAASGGYNEQFF
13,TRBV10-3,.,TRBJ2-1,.,TGTGCCATCAGTACAGGGGGGGAATATGAGCAGTTCTTC,CAISTGGEYEQFF
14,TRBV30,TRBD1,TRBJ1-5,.,TGTGCCTGGAGTGTTGTGCAGGGGGCTCAGCCCCAGCATTTT,CAWSVVQGAQPQHF
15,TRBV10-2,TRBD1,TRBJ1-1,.,TGCGCCAGCAGCTCACCTAGGACAGGGAACACTGAAGCTTTCTTT,CASSSPRTGNTEAFF
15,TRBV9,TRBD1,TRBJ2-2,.,TGTGCCAGCAGCCAAGACAGGGGGCGGTCCGGGGAGCTGTTTTTT,CASSQDRGRSGELFF
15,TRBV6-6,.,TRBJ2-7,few,TGTGCCAGCAGTCTCGCCGGGCCTATCGCCGGGGAGCAGTACTTC,CASSLAGPIAGEQYF
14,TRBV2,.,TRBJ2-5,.,TGTGCCAGCACCGCAGGGGGGGCCGGGGAGACCCAGTACTTC,CASTAGGAGETQYF
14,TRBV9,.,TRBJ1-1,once,TGTGCCAGCAGCGTAGTTGACAGCAACACTGAAGCTTTCTTT,CASSVVDSNTEAFF
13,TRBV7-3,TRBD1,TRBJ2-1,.,TGTGCCAGCAGCCCGGACAGGGAGAATGAGCAGTTCTTC,CASSPDRENEQFF
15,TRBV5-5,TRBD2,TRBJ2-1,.,TGTGCCAGCAGCAAACTAGCGCTTCACGCCAATGAGCAGTTCTTC,CASSKLALHANEQFF
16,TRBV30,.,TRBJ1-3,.,TGTGCCTGGAGCATCGACCAAGCCCCCTCTGGAAACACCATATATTTT,CAWSIDQAPSGNTIYF
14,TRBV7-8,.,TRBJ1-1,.,TGTGCCAGCAGCTCGACCGCCCAGAACACTGAAGCTTTCTTT,CASSSTAQNTEAFF
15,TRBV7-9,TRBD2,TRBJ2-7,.,TGTGCCAGCAGCCTCACTAGCGGAAGCTCCTACGAGCAGTACTTC,CASSLTSGSSYEQYF
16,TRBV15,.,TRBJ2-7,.,.,CATSGGSGQGDYEQYF
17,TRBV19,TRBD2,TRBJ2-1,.,TGTGCCAGTAGTATAATCGGGAGCGGGGGCTCCTACAATGAGCAGTTCTTC,CASSIIGSGGSYNEQFF
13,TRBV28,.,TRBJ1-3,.,TGTGCCAGCACCGACCATACAGGAAACACCATATATTTT,CASTDHTGNTIYF
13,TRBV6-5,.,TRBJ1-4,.,TGTGCCAGCAGTGACCCGACGGGTGAAAAACTGTTTTTT,CASSDPTGEKLFF